This TCR beta chain came from a study of shared clonotypes between healthy human individuals. At a deep level, the assay was run. Sequenced by immunoSEQ multiplex PCR; TCRdb stores in-frame clones only, minus some. The data contain about 2 million clones, about 95% of them singletons. This CDR3 region has 14 residues. The V end was cut by 5 bases, the J end by 1 base, with 11 bases between. Germline-derived CDR1 and CDR2 are PRHDT and FYEKMQ (reference sequence). It was CD45RO-negative cells, positively selected for CCR7, that made up naive CD8 cells, with terminally differentiated effector memory CD45RA+ cells excluded.

The sequencing input was naive CD8+ T cells sorted from blood. The receptor was isolated from a man aged 18 to 29 in good health. The chain recombines TRBV13 with TRBJ1-1, with D uncertain. CDR3 DNA sequence: TGTGCCAGCAGCCTTAGGGCGGGGAACACTGAAGCTTTCTTT. It codes for CASSLRAGNTEAFF.